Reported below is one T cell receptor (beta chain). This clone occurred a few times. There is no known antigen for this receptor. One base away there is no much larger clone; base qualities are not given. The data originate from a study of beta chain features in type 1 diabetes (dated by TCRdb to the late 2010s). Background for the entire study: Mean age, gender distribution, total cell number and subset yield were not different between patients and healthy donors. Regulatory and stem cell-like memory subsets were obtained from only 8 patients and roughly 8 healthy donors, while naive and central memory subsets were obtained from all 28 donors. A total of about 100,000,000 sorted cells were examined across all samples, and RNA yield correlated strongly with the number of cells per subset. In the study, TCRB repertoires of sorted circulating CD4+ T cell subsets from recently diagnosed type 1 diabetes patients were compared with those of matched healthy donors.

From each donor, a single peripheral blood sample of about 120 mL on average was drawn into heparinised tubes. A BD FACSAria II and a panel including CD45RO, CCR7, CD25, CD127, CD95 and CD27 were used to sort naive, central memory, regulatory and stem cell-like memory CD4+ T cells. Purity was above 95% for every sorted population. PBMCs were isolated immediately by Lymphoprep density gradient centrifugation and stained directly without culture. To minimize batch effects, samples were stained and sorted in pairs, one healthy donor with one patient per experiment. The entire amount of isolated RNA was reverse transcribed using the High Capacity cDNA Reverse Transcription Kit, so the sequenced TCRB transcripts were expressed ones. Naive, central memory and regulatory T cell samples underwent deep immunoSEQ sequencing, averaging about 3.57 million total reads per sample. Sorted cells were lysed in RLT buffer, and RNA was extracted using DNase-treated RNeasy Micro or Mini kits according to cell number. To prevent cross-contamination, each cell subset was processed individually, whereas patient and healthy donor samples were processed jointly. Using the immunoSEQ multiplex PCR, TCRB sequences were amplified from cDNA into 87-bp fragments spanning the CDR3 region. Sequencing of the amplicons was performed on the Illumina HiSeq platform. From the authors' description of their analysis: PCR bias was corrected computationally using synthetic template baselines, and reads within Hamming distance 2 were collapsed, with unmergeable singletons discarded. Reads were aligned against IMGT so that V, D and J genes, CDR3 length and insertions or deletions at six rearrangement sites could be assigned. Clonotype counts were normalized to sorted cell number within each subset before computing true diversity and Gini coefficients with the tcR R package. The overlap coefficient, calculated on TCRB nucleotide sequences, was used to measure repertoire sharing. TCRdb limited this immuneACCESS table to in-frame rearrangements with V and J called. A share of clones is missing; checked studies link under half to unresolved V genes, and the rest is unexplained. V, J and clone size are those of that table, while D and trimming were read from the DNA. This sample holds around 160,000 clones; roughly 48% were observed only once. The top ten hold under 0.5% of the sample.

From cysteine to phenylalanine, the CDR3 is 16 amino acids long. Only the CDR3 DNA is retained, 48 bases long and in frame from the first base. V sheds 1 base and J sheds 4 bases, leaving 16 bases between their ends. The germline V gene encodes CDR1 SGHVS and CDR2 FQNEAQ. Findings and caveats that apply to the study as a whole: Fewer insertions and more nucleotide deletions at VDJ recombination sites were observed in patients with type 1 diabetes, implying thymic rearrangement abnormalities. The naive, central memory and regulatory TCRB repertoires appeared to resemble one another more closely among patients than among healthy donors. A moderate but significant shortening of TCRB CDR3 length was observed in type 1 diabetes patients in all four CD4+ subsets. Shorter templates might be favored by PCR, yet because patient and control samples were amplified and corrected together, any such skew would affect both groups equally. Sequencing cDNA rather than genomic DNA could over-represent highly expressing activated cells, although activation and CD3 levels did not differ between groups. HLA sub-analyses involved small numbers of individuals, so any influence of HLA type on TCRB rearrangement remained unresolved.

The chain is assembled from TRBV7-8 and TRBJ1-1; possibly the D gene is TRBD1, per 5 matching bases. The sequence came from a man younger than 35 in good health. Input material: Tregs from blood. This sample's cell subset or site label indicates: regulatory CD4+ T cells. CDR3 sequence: CASSLGPGLGATEAFF. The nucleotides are TGTGCCAGCAGCTTAGGGCCAGGTCTAGGGGCCACTGAAGCTTTCTTT.